The next 13 T cell receptor beta chains were all read from a single sample in a study of T cells expressing NK-cell markers (dated by TCRdb to 2020 to 2022). Library construction relied on 5' RACE. These reads were obtained on an Illumina HiSeq 2000. Through TCRdb reprocessing, the reads give one entry per CDR3 protein sequence; DNA is omitted. This sample's table lists about 430,000 distinct CDR3 sequences. Together, the top ten hold 1.4% of the sample. The sample was blood T cells: a sorted CD56 or NKG2C T cell subset, CD4+ or CD8+ T cells, or bulk PBMC T cells (not recorded which). The receptors were gathered from a woman between 45 and 60 years old in good health. Donor details come from another sample of the same person, matched by shared clones.

This chain connects TRBV18 to TRBJ2-3; the TCRdb call, TRBD1, lacks DNA for checking. Germline V gene data show CDR1 as KGHSH and CDR2 as LQKENI. This CDR3 region has 15 residues. This chain's CDR3 is CASSADRSPGDTQYF. Full variable domain (remainder filled in from reference TRBV18 and TRBJ2-3): NAGVMQNPRHLVRRRGQEARLRCSPMKGHSHVYWYRQLPEEGLKFMVYLQKENIIDESGMPKERFSAEFPKEGPSILRIQQVVRGDSAAYFCASSADRSPGDTQYFGPGTRLTVL.

The chain carries TRBV3-1 and TRBJ1-1; absent DNA, TCRdb's TRBD1 call cannot be checked. CDR1 is LGHDT and CDR2 is YNNKEL in the germline V gene (reference sequence). The CDR3 length is 13 residues. CDR3 sequence reads: CASSQGTGFSTFF.

V gene TRBV6-1 combines with J gene TRBJ2-1. The CDR3 is 13 residues long. CDR1 MNHNS and CDR2 SASEGT come from the germline V gene. The CDR3 protein is CASSIDLGNEQFF.

The V and J genes are TRBV27 and TRBJ2-3. This CDR3 is 14 amino acids long. Germline CDR1 MNHEY, CDR2 SMNVEV (reference sequence). This CDR3 reads CASSLNEARGTQYF.

This chain connects TRBV7-8 to TRBJ1-4; lacking DNA, the TRBD1 call made by TCRdb goes unchecked. Germline V gene data show CDR1 as SGHVS and CDR2 as FQNEAQ. The CDR3 is made up of 14 amino acids. CDR3 protein: CASSPDMMNEKLFF.

The gene calls are TRBV14 and TRBJ2-2; TCRdb lists TRBD1, though no DNA is available to test this call. CDR3 length equals 15 residues. Germline V gene lookup returns CDR1 SGHDN and CDR2 FVKESK. The CDR3 spells CASSQLQGASGELFF.

The chain combines TRBV18 with TRBJ1-5; the TRBD1 assignment by TCRdb is unverifiable without DNA. This CDR3 has 14 residues. Germline V CDR1 and CDR2: KGHSH, LQKENI. The CDR3 protein is CASSPGGSYQPQHF. The variable domain in full, completed from reference TRBV18 and TRBJ1-5, reads NAGVMQNPRHLVRRRGQEARLRCSPMKGHSHVYWYRQLPEEGLKFMVYLQKENIIDESGMPKERFSAEFPKEGPSILRIQQVVRGDSAAYFCASSPGGSYQPQHFGDGTRLSIL.

The chain joins TRBV12-3 or TRBV12-4 to TRBJ2-7. The CDR3 runs to 12 residues. CDR3 sequence reads: CASSLRMSEQYF.

The chain's CDR3 is CASTSSGRTDTQYF. The V call is TRBV7-9, the J call TRBJ2-3. The CDR3 spans 14 residues. Germline V gene lookup returns CDR1 SEHNR and CDR2 FQNEAQ (reference sequence).

The V gene is TRBV6-5, the J gene TRBJ1-1; TCRdb indicates TRBD1, and absent DNA this call remains unverified. Germline V CDR1 and CDR2: MNHEY, SVGAGI. The CDR3 runs 15 residues. CDR3 in amino acids: CASRRQGAMNTEAFF.

The chain employs TRBV7-8 and TRBJ2-2; TCRdb picks TRBD2, but there is no DNA to check that call. The CDR3 has 16 residues. Germline V lookup: CDR1 SGHVS, CDR2 FQNEAQ. The CDR3 protein is CASSATGGRNTGELFF.

The CDR3 protein is CASSEYSDPQANEQFF. V and J are TRBV9 and TRBJ2-1; TCRdb calls TRBD2, which cannot be checked without DNA. CDR1 is SGDLS and CDR2 is YYNGEE in the germline V gene. CDR3 length: 16 residues. Together with reference TRBV9 and TRBJ2-1, the CDR3 gives the full variable domain: DSGVTQTPKHLITATGQRVTLRCSPRSGDLSVYWYQQSLDQGLQFLIQYYNGEERAKGNILERFSAQQFPDLHSELNLSSLELGDSALYFCASSEYSDPQANEQFFGPGTRLTVL.

V gene TRBV20-1 combines with J gene TRBJ2-3; TCRdb reports TRBD2, a call that lacks DNA to check it against. This CDR3 is built from 14 residues. Germline loops: CDR1 DFQATT, CDR2 SNEGSKA (reference sequence). The CDR3 region is CSARDLGDTDTQYF.